This T cell receptor (beta chain) was recorded in a study of blood T cell repertoires in COVID-19. As for the study in general: Samples taken during acute and convalescent COVID-19 were collected in the United States, Italy and Spain.

Per the authors' pipeline: Nucleated cell counts were estimated from reference gene primer amplification. Using immunoSEQ multiplex PCR, the repertoire was profiled, and TCRdb retains in-frame clones only, with some absent. That table furnishes V, J and clone size, whereas the DNA furnished D and trimming. The sample gives approximately 80,000 clones, roughly four fifths of which show up once; less than 11% is in the top ten. There are 14 residues in the CDR3. CDR1 and CDR2 from the germline V gene are SGHTA and FQGNSA. The V end lost 6 bases, the J end lost 3 bases, and 14 bases lay between the germline ends.

The chain employs TRBV7-2 and TRBJ1-1; a weak D match, TRBD1 (6 bases). The sequence was obtained from a man in his sixties with acute or convalescent COVID-19. Input material: peripheral blood. The CDR3 DNA is TGTGCCAGCAGACGGGGGGCTATGGACACTGAAGCTTTCTTT. It translates to CASRRGAMDTEAFF.